A single sample gave rise to the 9 T cell receptor beta chains below, sequenced in a study of cytomegalovirus exposure and HLA in healthy donors (dated by TCRdb to the late 2010s). The library was built by means of the immunoSEQ multiplex PCR assay. For the multiplex PCR, a mixture combining 60 forward primers for TCR Vbeta segments and 13 reverse primers for TCR Jbeta segments was used. TCRdb provides this immuneACCESS table in a form limited to in-frame rearrangements. Some clones are lacking; in checked studies, under half of them reflect an unresolved V gene, and why the rest are absent is not known. This sample is represented by roughly 100,000 clones; about 69% of them were singletons. The top ten clones comprise more than 15% of the sample. The sample taken for sequencing was PBMCs. The receptors originated from a woman aged 18-29 years in good health and CMV-seropositive.

This rearrangement joins TRBV9 to TRBJ2-3; 11 positions match TRBD2. Germline values: CDR1 SGDLS, CDR2 YYNGEE. This CDR3 has 15 amino acids. Losses at the gene ends were 5 bases for V and 5 bases for J; bases not matched to a gene: 7. The DNA of the CDR3 is TGTGCCAGCAGTCCGACTAGCGGGGAGGGAGATACGCAGTATTTT. Amino acids: CASSPTSGEGDTQYF.

This clone appeared a single time. The V call is TRBV6-1, the J call TRBJ1-2, with D unclear. Looked up from germline, CDR1 is MNHNS and CDR2 is SASEGT. The CDR3 length is 10 residues. Trimming pared 10 bases from V and 3 bases from J, leaving 6 bases between. CDR3 sequence (DNA): TGTGCCATCGTATACTATGGCTACACCTTC. It is translated as CAIVYYGYTF.

V is TRBV5-1 and J is TRBJ2-2; the match to TRBD2 covers 10 bases. The ends lost 4 bases at V and 4 bases at J; junction bases unmatched: 10. This CDR3 has 17 residues. Germline CDR1 and CDR2: SGHRS and YFSETQ. DNA for the CDR3: TGCGCCAGCAGCCCTCTAAGCGGGGGGGCCGGCACCGGGGAGCTGTTTTTT. This gives the protein CASSPLSGGAGTGELFF.

CDR3 region: CASSQGGRYGYTF. CDR3 bases: TGTGCCAGCAGCCAAGGGGGTAGATATGGCTACACCTTC. The chain combines TRBV7-9 with TRBJ1-2, with D possibly TRBD1 on 6 matching bases. The CDR3 totals 13 residues. The germline gives CDR1 SEHNR, CDR2 FQNEAQ (reference sequence). Trimming cost V 5 bases and J 5 bases, with 12 bases left between them. The full variable domain, completed using reference TRBV7-9 and TRBJ1-2, is DTGVSQNPRHKITKRGQNVTFRCDPISEHNRLYWYRQTLGQGPEFLTYFQNEAQLEKSRLLSDRFSAERPKGSFSTLEIQRTEQGDSAMYLCASSQGGRYGYTFGSGTRLTVV.

This chain uses TRBV19 with TRBJ1-3, with TRBD1 as a possible D gene (6 bases). The V and J ends lost 9 bases and 0 bases respectively, with 12 bases between them. From germline, CDR1 is LNHDA and CDR2 SQIVND (reference sequence). The CDR3 spans 14 residues. The chain's CDR3 is CASRTVSSGNTIYF. The CDR3, as DNA: TGTGCCAGCCGGACAGTAAGCTCTGGAAACACCATATATTTT.

The CDR3 spells CASSPTLGQGGSGYTF. CDR3 bases: TGTGCCAGCTCACCAACGCTCGGGCAGGGGGGAAGTGGCTACACCTTC. This chain joins TRBV18 and TRBJ1-2; 7 bases are a match to TRBD1. Germline V gene data show CDR1 as KGHSH and CDR2 as LQKENI. The CDR3 consists of 16 residues. V gave up 2 bases and J gave up 7 bases; unmatched junction bases: 13.

The CDR3 loop reads CASSLRSRTGGTEAFF. CDR3 DNA sequence: TGTGCCAGCAGCTTAAGGAGTCGGACAGGGGGGACTGAAGCTTTCTTT. The chain joins TRBV7-9 to TRBJ1-1; 10 positions match TRBD1. CDR1 and CDR2 (germline): SEHNR, FQNEAQ (reference sequence). CDR3 size: 16 residues. Germline trimming cut 2 bases from V and 5 bases from J; bases unmatched to any gene: 8.

Written as DNA, the CDR3 is TGTGCCAGCAGTCTTTCGTCCCGGGGTGGCTACACCTTC. Protein product: CASSLSSRGGYTF. This rearrangement joins TRBV27 to TRBJ1-2; D is unclear. The germline gives CDR1 MNHEY, CDR2 SMNVEV (reference sequence). V was clipped by 5 bases and J by 7 bases, with 14 bases between them. This CDR3 contains 13 residues.

The chain employs TRBV5-6 and TRBJ1-1, with 7 nucleotides matching TRBD1. The J segment lost 2 bases and the V segment lost 2 bases, leaving 6 bases of the junction unmatched. CDR1 is SGHDT and CDR2 is YYEEEE in the germline V gene. This CDR3 is 15 amino acids long. The DNA for the CDR3 is TGTGCCAGCAGCTTACAGGGGAGGATCAACACTGAAGCTTTCTTT. Its protein product is CASSLQGRINTEAFF.